The clone carrying this T cell receptor (beta chain) was counted between two and nine times. Its antigen is unidentified. These data come from a study of CD8 T cells in ankylosing spondylitis. Findings and limits, study-wide: Disease-linked clones, CD8+, were relatively rare in peripheral blood.

TCRdb redid the calling of the 5' RACE reads with MiXCR, one entry per CDR3 protein. Among about 240,000 distinct CDR3 sequences listed, approximately 11% were seen once. From germline, CDR1 is MRHNA and CDR2 SNTAGT. The V gene end was trimmed by 4 bases and the J gene end by 6 bases; junction bases not matched to a gene: 9. The CDR3 extends over 16 amino acids. Sample: blood, either unsorted or a sorted T cell fraction (not recorded which). The gene calls are TRBV6-4 and TRBJ2-1; TRBD2 matches 10 bases. This clonotype originated in a male donor with ankylosing spondylitis or in good health (not recorded which). The CDR3 region is CASSVLSGRASNEQFF. Here the CDR3 DNA reads TGTGCCAGCAGTGTCCTAAGCGGGAGGGCCTCCAATGAGCAGTTCTTC.